This T cell receptor beta chain was identified in a study of blood T cell repertoires in COVID-19. Study-level information: Collection of acute and convalescent COVID-19 samples took place in the United States, Italy and Spain. From T cells, B-cell-depleted T cells, or PBMCs came the material, which was cDNA or gDNA.

Original analysis: Scientists estimated how many nucleated cells there were by amplifying reference gene primers. The assay was immunoSEQ multiplex PCR, and TCRdb's table has in-frame clones only and misses some. That table gives V, J and clone size, and the DNA gave D and trimming. The repertoire holds 85,000 to 130,000 clones, with over 65% as singletons. The junction had 5 bases not matched to a gene; V was cut back by 0 bases and J by 3 bases. This CDR3 comprises 15 residues. In germline, CDR1 is SGHRS, CDR2 YFSETQ. This clone was observed a single time. The TCR sequence derives from a man aged 60-69 years with acute or convalescent COVID-19. Material: peripheral blood. This chain connects TRBV5-1 to TRBJ1-1; 7 bases align to TRBD1. The CDR3 nucleotides read TGCGCCAGCAGCTTGGGAGGGGGCATCGACACTGAAGCTTTCTTT. This gives the protein CASSLGGGIDTEAFF.